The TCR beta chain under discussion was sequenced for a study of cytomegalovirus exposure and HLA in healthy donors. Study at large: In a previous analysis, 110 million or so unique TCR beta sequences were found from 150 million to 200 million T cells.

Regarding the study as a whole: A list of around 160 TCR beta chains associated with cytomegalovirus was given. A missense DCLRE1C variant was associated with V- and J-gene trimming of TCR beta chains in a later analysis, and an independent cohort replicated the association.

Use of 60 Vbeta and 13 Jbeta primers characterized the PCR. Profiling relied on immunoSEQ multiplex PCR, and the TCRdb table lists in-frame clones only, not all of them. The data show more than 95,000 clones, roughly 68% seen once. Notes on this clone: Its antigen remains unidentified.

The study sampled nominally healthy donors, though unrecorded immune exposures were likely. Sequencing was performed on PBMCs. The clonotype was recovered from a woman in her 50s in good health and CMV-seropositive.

CDR3 bases: TGCGCCAGCAGCCAACAAATTAACCGGGGTCAACTGTTTTTT. This sequence encodes CASSQQINRGQLFF. The chain employs TRBV4-3 and TRBJ1-4; D unresolved. V lost 2 bases and J lost 12, with 16 bases in between. Germline assignment: CDR1 LGHNA and CDR2 YSLEER. The CDR3 is 14 amino acids.